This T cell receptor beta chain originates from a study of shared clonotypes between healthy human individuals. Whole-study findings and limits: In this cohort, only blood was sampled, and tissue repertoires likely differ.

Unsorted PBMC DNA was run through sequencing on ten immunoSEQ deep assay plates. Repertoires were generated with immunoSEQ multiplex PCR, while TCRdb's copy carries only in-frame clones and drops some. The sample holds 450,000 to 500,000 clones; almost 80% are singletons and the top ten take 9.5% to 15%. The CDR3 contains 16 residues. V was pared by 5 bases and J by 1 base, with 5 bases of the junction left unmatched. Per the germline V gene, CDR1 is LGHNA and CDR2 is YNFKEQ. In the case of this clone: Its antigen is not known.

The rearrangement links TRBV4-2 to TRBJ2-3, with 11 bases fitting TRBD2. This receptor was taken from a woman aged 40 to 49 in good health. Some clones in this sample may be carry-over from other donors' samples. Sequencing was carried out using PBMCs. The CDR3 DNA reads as TGTGCCAGCAGCGCCTCGGGACTAGCGGGCACAGATACGCAGTATTTT. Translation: CASSASGLAGTDTQYF.